Below, 14 T cell receptor beta chains from the same sample are listed, as sequenced in a study of chemoradiotherapy in HPV16-positive cancers (dated by TCRdb to between 2021 and 2024). Preparation of the library involved the immunoSEQ multiplex PCR assay. TCRdb re-hosts the immuneACCESS table, in-frame sequences only. Its copies lack some clones; in the studies checked, an unresolved V gene accounts for under half of them, and the cause for the rest is not known. This sample lists roughly 70,000 clones; 88% were detected once. Of the sample, around 4.4% is held by the ten largest clones. The material sequenced was blood, taken from a patient who underwent chemoradiotherapy. The receptor source for this set is a human donor with HPV-associated anogenital cancer.

This clone was seen a handful of times. This CDR3 is also generated by other DNA sequences in the sample. J is TRBJ2-1 and V is TRBV5-6, with D perhaps TRBD2 (6 bases). The V end was cut by 0 bases, the J end by 7 bases, with 11 bases between. Germline V gene data show CDR1 as SGHDT and CDR2 as YYEEEE. The CDR3 loop spans 14 amino acids. CDR3 in DNA: TGTGCCAGCAGCTTGGGGACACGGGGGAATGAGCAGTTCTTC. Translation gives CASSLGTRGNEQFF.

The chain joins TRBV6-1 to TRBJ1-1; tentative D call: TRBD1 (6 bases). Trimming removed 2 bases from V and 6 bases from J, with 19 bases in between. The CDR3 covers 16 residues. Germline assignment: CDR1 MNHNS and CDR2 SASEGT. CDR3 region: CASSEFGGALRAEAFF. The CDR3 bases are TGTGCCAGCAGTGAATTTGGGGGGGCCCTACGGGCTGAAGCTTTCTTT.

The gene calls are TRBV11-2 and TRBJ2-7; TRBD1 matches at 10 bases. V dropped 5 bases and J dropped 7; count of bases not matched to a gene: 14. Germline lookup yields CDR1 SGHAT and CDR2 FQNNGV. The CDR3 runs to 16 residues. CDR3 sequence (DNA): TGTGCCAGCAGCCCAACCATTGGACAGGGGGTGGTGGAGCAGTACTTC. Amino acid sequence: CASSPTIGQGVVEQYF.

V is TRBV30 and J is TRBJ1-2; TRBD1 aligns across 7 bases. The V and J ends lost 5 bases and 2 bases, in that order; junction bases with no gene match: 2. Germline lookup yields CDR1 GTSNPN and CDR2 SVGIG (reference sequence). The CDR3 contains 12 residues. The CDR3 nucleotides are TGTGCCTGGGAGACAGGGAACTATGGCTACACCTTC. This encodes CAWETGNYGYTF.

This chain connects TRBV10-3 to TRBJ2-6; D remains ambiguous. Germline assignment: CDR1 ENHRY and CDR2 SYGVKD. The CDR3 loop spans 16 amino acids. Trimming left V 4 bases short and J 0 bases short, with 10 bases between. CDR3 DNA: TGTGCCATCAGTGTTTCAGGATTCTCTGGGGCCAACGTCCTGACTTTC. This sequence encodes CAISVSGFSGANVLTF.

The chain employs TRBV30 and TRBJ1-1, with D unclear. Germline V lookup: CDR1 GTSNPN, CDR2 SVGIG (reference sequence). CDR3 length equals 13 residues. V lost 1 base and J lost 8, with 14 bases in between. This CDR3 is CAWSGPGGHEAFF. CDR3 in DNA: TGTGCCTGGAGTGGCCCCGGAGGGCACGAAGCTTTCTTT.

The CDR3 sequence is CASSPTGIAAPQTLNYGYTF. The CDR3 DNA sequence: TGTGCCAGCTCCCCAACCGGGATTGCCGCCCCTCAAACTCTTAACTATGGCTACACCTTC. The V call is TRBV18, the J call TRBJ1-2; no clear D. V lost 6 bases and J lost 1, with 30 bases in between. CDR1 KGHSH and CDR2 LQKENI come from the germline V gene. CDR3 size: 20 residues. The entire variable domain, with the rest obtained from reference TRBV18 and TRBJ1-2, is as follows: NAGVMQNPRHLVRRRGQEARLRCSPMKGHSHVYWYRQLPEEGLKFMVYLQKENIIDESGMPKERFSAEFPKEGPSILRIQQVVRGDSAAYFCASSPTGIAAPQTLNYGYTFGSGTRLTVV.

This chain joins TRBV15 and TRBJ2-5; D is possibly TRBD1 or TRBD2 (6 bases each). Trimming left V 3 bases short and J 4 bases short, with 12 bases between. CDR3 size: 14 residues. Looked up from germline, CDR1 is LNHNV and CDR2 is YYDKDF (reference sequence). The CDR3 protein is CATSSRQEGETQYF. The CDR3 DNA reads TGTGCCACCAGCAGCAGACAGGAGGGAGAGACCCAGTACTTC.

The genes are TRBV10-1 and TRBJ1-1, with 11 bases aligning to TRBD1. This CDR3 comprises 15 residues. V shed 6 bases and J 4 bases; nucleotides not matched to a gene: 7. Per the germline V gene, CDR1 is WNHNN and CDR2 is SYGVQD (reference sequence). The CDR3 here is CASRSGTGGVTEAFF. CDR3 nucleotides: TGCGCCAGCAGATCCGGGACAGGGGGAGTCACTGAAGCTTTCTTT.

CDR3 sequence (DNA): TGTGCCAGCAGTTTTTCCACTCGGACTAGCGGAGATACGCAGTATTTT. Protein product: CASSFSTRTSGDTQYF. This sequence joins TRBV6-5 and TRBJ2-3; 10 bases line up with TRBD2. CDR3 length: 16 amino acids. Germline trimming cut 4 bases from V and 5 bases from J; bases unmatched to any gene: 9. CDR1 is MNHEY and CDR2 is SVGAGI in the germline V gene.

CDR3 loop: CASSFFSGSYEQYF. The CDR3 DNA follows: TGTGCCAGCAGCTTTTTTAGTGGCTCCTACGAGCAGTACTTC. The chain couples TRBV7-2 to TRBJ2-7, with D unresolved. V gave up 3 bases and J gave up 0 bases, with 9 bases separating them. CDR1 and CDR2 from the germline V gene are SGHTA and FQGNSA. CDR3 length: 14 residues.

The rearrangement joins TRBV15 to TRBJ1-1; 8 bases line up with TRBD1. Per the germline V gene, CDR1 is LNHNV and CDR2 is YYDKDF (reference sequence). The V segment lost 0 bases and the J segment 4 bases; nucleotides outside the gene matches: 10. The CDR3 runs to 17 residues. The chain's CDR3 is CATSREGPLTGGTEAFF. The CDR3 DNA is TGTGCCACCAGCAGAGAAGGCCCCCTCACAGGGGGCACTGAAGCTTTCTTT.

This clone was detected only once. The chain is built from TRBV7-4 and TRBJ1-4; possible D gene TRBD1, 5 bases. CDR1 is SGHVT, CDR2 SQSDAQ, per germline. The CDR3 totals 10 residues. Trimming pared 10 bases from V and 8 bases from J, leaving 8 bases between. The CDR3 here is CANGGEKLFF. The CDR3 DNA reads as TGTGCCAACGGGGGGGAAAAACTGTTTTTT.

The chain couples TRBV27 to TRBJ1-1; TRBD1 aligns across 7 bases. CDR3 size: 15 residues. The germline gives CDR1 MNHEY, CDR2 SMNVEV (reference sequence). The ends lost 2 bases at V and 0 bases at J; junction bases unmatched: 3. The CDR3: CASSLVGQVNTEAFF. Written as DNA, the CDR3 is TGTGCCAGCAGTTTAGTCGGACAGGTGAACACTGAAGCTTTCTTT.